This passage covers 27 T cell receptor beta chains from one sample sequenced in a study of human versus mouse CDR3 diversity and MHC coevolution. Profiled with immunoSEQ multiplex PCR; TCRdb holds only in-frame clones, not every one. In the table there are some 80,000 clones, less than 95% of which are singletons. The sample was naive CD4+ T cells from blood. Described subset: CD45RO-negative CD62L-positive naive CD4 T cells. The receptors shown here come from a person aged 25 to 75 in good health.

This chain links TRBV18 with TRBJ1-1, with D unclear. Germline CDR1 reads KGHSH; CDR2 reads LQKENI. V was pared by 5 bases and J by 4 bases, with 14 bases between. CDR3 length: 14 amino acids. The CDR3 is CASSDPGKSTEAFF. CDR3 nucleotides: TGTGCCAGCTCAGACCCGGGGAAGAGCACTGAAGCTTTCTTT.

The rearrangement links TRBV30 to TRBJ2-7, with unresolved D. V lost 2 bases and J 7 bases, leaving 12 bases between the germline ends. The CDR3 is 12 amino acids. Germline assignment: CDR1 GTSNPN and CDR2 SVGIG (reference sequence). DNA for the CDR3: TGTGCCTGGAGTACTCCCCCCGGGGAGCAGTACTTC. It codes for CAWSTPPGEQYF. Full variable domain (remainder filled in from reference TRBV30 and TRBJ2-7): SQTIHQWPATLVQPVGSPLSLECTVEGTSNPNLYWYRQAAGRGLQLLFYSVGIGQISSEVPQNLSASRPQDRQFILSSKKLLLSDSGFYLCAWSTPPGEQYFGPGTRLTVT.

The V and J genes are TRBV5-4 and TRBJ1-1, with 8 bases aligning to TRBD1. Germline V CDR1 and CDR2: SGHNT, YYREEE (reference sequence). This CDR3 comprises 14 residues. The V gene end was trimmed by 4 bases and the J gene end by 6 bases; junction bases not matched to a gene: 8. Here the CDR3 DNA reads TGTGCCAGCAGCGCGGACAGGGCGGGGGCTGAAGCTTTCTTT. Protein: CASSADRAGAEAFF. The entire variable domain, with the rest obtained from reference TRBV5-4 and TRBJ1-1, is as follows: ETGVTQSPTHLIKTRGQQVTLRCSSQSGHNTVSWYQQALGQGPQFIFQYYREEENGRGNFPPRFSGLQFPNYSSELNVNALELDDSALYLCASSADRAGAEAFFGQGTRLTVV.

The V call is TRBV21-1, the J call TRBJ2-7; TRBD2 is taken as the D call from the table, unchecked against the DNA. TRBV21-1 counts as a pseudogene. The CDR3 has 14 residues. This chain's CDR3 is CASTKEMGSGEQYF. The CDR3 DNA reads as TGTGCCAGCACCAAGGAGATGGGATCGGGGGAGCAGTACTTC.

For this clone: The CDR3 does not end in the conserved phenylalanine or tryptophan, so this is likely a read error. The gene calls are TRBV2 and TRBJ2-2; tentatively, D is TRBD2 (6 bases). The CDR3 is made up of 13 amino acids. Trimming stripped 6 bases from V and 5 bases from J, with 10 bases between. The germline V gene encodes CDR1 SNHLY and CDR2 FYNNEI. CDR3 nucleotide sequence: TGTGCCAGCAGGGGAGGTAGGACCGGGGAGCTGTTTCTT. Translation gives CASRGGRTGELFL.

The rearrangement joins TRBV10-1 to TRBJ1-1; D might be TRBD1 (5 bases). Germline V lookup: CDR1 WNHNN, CDR2 SYGVQD (reference sequence). V was clipped by 6 bases and J by 1 base, with 9 bases between them. The CDR3 is 13 amino acids. CDR3 in amino acids: CASSRERNTEAFF. CDR3 in DNA: TGCGCCAGCAGCAGGGAAAGGAACACTGAAGCTTTCTTT.

The V call is TRBV19, the J call TRBJ1-3; D gene unclear. This CDR3 is 12 amino acids long. Germline loops: CDR1 LNHDA, CDR2 SQIVND (reference sequence). Trimming stripped 6 bases from V and 2 bases from J, with 5 bases between. The CDR3 nucleotides read TGTGCCAGTAGCAACACTGGAAACACCATATATTTT. The encoded protein is CASSNTGNTIYF.

The chain combines TRBV27 with TRBJ1-6, with D perhaps matching TRBD1 (6 bases). The germline CDR1 and CDR2 sequences are MNHEY and SMNVEV (reference sequence). V was clipped by 3 bases and J by 11 bases, with 14 bases between them. There are 14 residues in the CDR3. The CDR3 coding sequence is TGTGCCAGCAGTTTGGGGGCGCGAAGAGCACCCCTCCACTTT. Translated, it gives CASSLGARRAPLHF.

The rearrangement joins TRBV18 to TRBJ2-1; weak D call: TRBD2 (5 bases). The CDR3 has 12 residues. Trimming removed 5 bases at V and 9 bases at J, with 11 bases between. Germline values: CDR1 KGHSH, CDR2 LQKENI. The CDR3 loop reads CASSTLAGEQFF. CDR3 nucleotide sequence: TGTGCCAGCTCAACGCTAGCAGGTGAGCAGTTCTTC. Combining the CDR3 with reference TRBV18 and TRBJ2-1 gives the whole variable domain NAGVMQNPRHLVRRRGQEARLRCSPMKGHSHVYWYRQLPEEGLKFMVYLQKENIIDESGMPKERFSAEFPKEGPSILRIQQVVRGDSAAYFCASSTLAGEQFFGPGTRLTVL.

The rearrangement links TRBV9 to TRBJ1-2, with 11 positions matching TRBD1. Germline CDR1 is SGDLS and CDR2 is YYNGEE. V dropped 0 bases and J dropped 4; count of bases not matched to a gene: 11. CDR3 length equals 18 residues. CDR3 sequence (DNA): TGTGCCAGCAGCGTAGGGATCGGGACAGGGGGGGTTGGCTATGGCTACACCTTC. Protein sequence: CASSVGIGTGGVGYGYTF.

This clone turned up a few times. This sequence joins TRBV6-6 and TRBJ2-5; D possibly corresponds to TRBD2 (7 bases). V dropped 0 bases and J dropped 5 bases, with 13 bases sitting between them. Germline loops: CDR1 MNHNY, CDR2 SVGAGI (reference sequence). The length of the CDR3 is 15 residues. The CDR3 region is CASSYSAGAAETQYF. DNA for the CDR3: TGTGCCAGCAGTTACTCGGCGGGGGCGGCGGAGACCCAGTACTTC.

This clone was picked up one time. The J gene is TRBJ2-5, the V gene TRBV7-6; TRBD2 matches 8 bases. The CDR3 has 14 amino acids. Trimming removed 5 bases from V and 5 bases from J; junction bases left unmatched: 7. CDR1 is SGHVS and CDR2 is FNYEAQ in the germline V gene. The CDR3 nucleotides read TGTGCCAGCAGCACCGGAGCGGGGGCCGAGACCCAGTACTTC. Residues: CASSTGAGAETQYF. Variable domain in full (rest from reference TRBV7-6 and TRBJ2-5): GAGVSQSPRYKVTKRGQDVALRCDPISGHVSLYWYRQALGQGPEFLTYFNYEAQQDKSGLPNDRFSAERPEGSISTLTIQRTEQRDSAMYRCASSTGAGAETQYFGPGTRLLVL.

The genes are TRBV7-9 and TRBJ2-1; D not certain. Germline CDR1 is SEHNR and CDR2 is FQNEAQ (reference sequence). This CDR3 spans 13 amino acids. The ends were cut back, 1 base at V and 6 bases at J, with 7 bases in the middle. The CDR3 DNA is TGTGCCAGCAGCTTAGGGGCTGTCAATGAGCAGTTCTTC. The encoded protein is CASSLGAVNEQFF.

The chain combines TRBV18 with TRBJ2-6, with D uncertain. Germline CDR1 KGHSH, CDR2 LQKENI. Trimming shortened V by 4 bases and J by 0 bases, and 13 bases separated the two germline ends. The CDR3 totals 17 residues. CDR3 amino acids: CASSRYHGDSGANVLTF. DNA for the CDR3: TGTGCCAGCTCACGATATCATGGAGACTCTGGGGCCAACGTCCTGACTTTC.

This CDR3 is CASSPQRGQETQYF. The CDR3 DNA reads TGTGCCAGCTCACCACAGAGGGGGCAAGAGACCCAGTACTTC. The chain is built from TRBV18 and TRBJ2-5, with D perhaps TRBD1 (6 bases). V lost 1 base and J lost 2, with 8 bases in between. Germline V gene lookup returns CDR1 KGHSH and CDR2 LQKENI. The length of the CDR3 is 14 residues.

This chain connects TRBV10-3 to TRBJ2-1; 14 positions match TRBD2. Germline V gene sequence: CDR1 ENHRY, CDR2 SYGVKD. CDR3 length equals 20 residues. J gave up 0 bases and V 0 bases, and 7 bases lay outside the gene matches. CDR3 nucleotide sequence: TGTGCCATCAGTGAGTCCGGGACTAGCGGGGGACCAAGCTCCTACAATGAGCAGTTCTTC. Translating it yields CAISESGTSGGPSSYNEQFF.

This chain links TRBV19 with TRBJ1-1, with D perhaps matching TRBD1 (5 bases). This CDR3 region has 14 residues. V gave up 4 bases and J gave up 4 bases, with 13 bases separating them. The germline V gene has CDR1 LNHDA and CDR2 SQIVND (reference sequence). The CDR3 sequence is CASSNQGGSTEAFF. The CDR3 coding sequence is TGTGCCAGTAGTAACCAGGGAGGTAGCACTGAAGCTTTCTTT.

The chain has TRBV5-6 and TRBJ2-2; 9 bases match TRBD1. Trimming removed 0 bases from V and 2 bases from J; junction bases left unmatched: 2. Germline V gene lookup returns CDR1 SGHDT and CDR2 YYEEEE. The CDR3 loop spans 16 amino acids. The CDR3 DNA sequence: TGTGCCAGCAGCTTGGGACAGGGGGTTAACACCGGGGAGCTGTTTTTT. Translating it yields CASSLGQGVNTGELFF.

The count of this clone is one. The chain recombines TRBV5-1 with TRBJ2-5; D might be TRBD1 (6 bases). With the DNA end fitting TRBJ2-7 better, the J assignment may be wrong. The CDR3 totals 15 residues. Germline lookup yields CDR1 SGHRS and CDR2 YFSETQ. The CDR3 here is CASSPGQLLTYEQYF. In DNA, the CDR3 is TGCGCCAGCAGCCCAGGACAGTTACTCACCTACGAGCAGTACTTC.

This clone was found once. V is TRBV2 and J is TRBJ2-7; 7 bases agree with TRBD2. After removal of 5 bases from V and 0 bases from J, the junction contained 10 bases not matched to a gene. This CDR3 has 16 residues. Germline assignment: CDR1 SNHLY and CDR2 FYNNEI. CDR3 DNA: TGTGCCAGCAGTTACCCCTTAGGGGAGGGCTCCTACGAGCAGTACTTC. As protein: CASSYPLGEGSYEQYF.

The J gene is TRBJ2-1, the V gene TRBV7-2, with D possibly matching TRBD2 (6 bases). V was clipped by 5 bases and J by 8 bases, with 19 bases between them. Looked up from germline, CDR1 is SGHTA and CDR2 is FQGNSA. The CDR3 extends over 15 amino acids. CDR3 in DNA: TGTGCCAGCAGCCATGGGGAGGTGGGGCTATATGAGCAGTTCTTC. This gives the protein CASSHGEVGLYEQFF.

The chain couples TRBV6-1 to TRBJ2-2; 11 bases align to TRBD2. Germline V gene sequence: CDR1 MNHNS, CDR2 SASEGT. V lost 2 bases to trimming and J lost 2 bases; unmatched junction nucleotides: 1. This CDR3 is built from 16 residues. The CDR3 sequence: CASSELAGGNTGELFF. For the CDR3, the DNA is TGTGCCAGCAGTGAACTAGCGGGAGGCAACACCGGGGAGCTGTTTTTT.

A remark on this clone: Other DNA sequences in the same sample also yield this CDR3. This chain connects TRBV10-1 to TRBJ2-5, with 10 bases lining up with TRBD1. The trim removed 6 bases at V and 7 bases at J, leaving 8 bases unmatched. CDR1 is WNHNN and CDR2 is SYGVQD in the germline V gene (reference sequence). The CDR3 has 14 residues. The CDR3 here is CASSGTGDGGTQYF. The CDR3 coding sequence is TGCGCCAGCAGCGGGACAGGGGACGGTGGGACCCAGTACTTC.

The genes are TRBV6-5 and TRBJ2-1; TRBD1 matches 9 bases. CDR1 MNHEY and CDR2 SVGAGI come from the germline V gene. The CDR3 covers 15 residues. Trimming cost V 6 bases and J 5 bases; bases outside gene matches: 8. DNA for the CDR3: TGTGCCAGCAGGATGGGGACAGGGTTCGACAATGAGCAGTTCTTC. Its translation: CASRMGTGFDNEQFF.

The chain links TRBV28 to TRBJ2-7, with 13 bases matching TRBD2. CDR1 and CDR2 from the germline V gene are MDHEN and SYDVKM. Trimming cost V 4 bases and J 2 bases; bases outside gene matches: 5. CDR3 length equals 16 residues. CDR3 sequence reads: CASSSRTSGSPYEQYF. Written as DNA, the CDR3 is TGTGCCAGCAGTTCCCGGACTAGCGGGAGCCCCTACGAGCAGTACTTC.

J is TRBJ2-7 and V is TRBV5-4, with 8 bases lining up with TRBD1. Per germline, CDR1 SGHNT and CDR2 YYREEE (reference sequence). V gave up 1 base and J gave up 2 bases; unmatched junction bases: 5. The CDR3 is 15 residues long. CDR3: CASSLSSGQAYEQYF. CDR3 nucleotides: TGTGCCAGCAGCTTGTCTTCGGGACAGGCCTACGAGCAGTACTTC.

The chain joins TRBV21-1 to TRBJ2-7; the tabulated D call, TRBD2, remains unverified against the DNA. TRBV21-1 is marked as a pseudogene. This CDR3 is built from 16 residues. The CDR3 loop is CASRSKELAEAYEQYF. The CDR3 DNA follows: TGTGCCAGCAGAAGCAAAGAGCTAGCGGAAGCCTACGAGCAGTACTTC.